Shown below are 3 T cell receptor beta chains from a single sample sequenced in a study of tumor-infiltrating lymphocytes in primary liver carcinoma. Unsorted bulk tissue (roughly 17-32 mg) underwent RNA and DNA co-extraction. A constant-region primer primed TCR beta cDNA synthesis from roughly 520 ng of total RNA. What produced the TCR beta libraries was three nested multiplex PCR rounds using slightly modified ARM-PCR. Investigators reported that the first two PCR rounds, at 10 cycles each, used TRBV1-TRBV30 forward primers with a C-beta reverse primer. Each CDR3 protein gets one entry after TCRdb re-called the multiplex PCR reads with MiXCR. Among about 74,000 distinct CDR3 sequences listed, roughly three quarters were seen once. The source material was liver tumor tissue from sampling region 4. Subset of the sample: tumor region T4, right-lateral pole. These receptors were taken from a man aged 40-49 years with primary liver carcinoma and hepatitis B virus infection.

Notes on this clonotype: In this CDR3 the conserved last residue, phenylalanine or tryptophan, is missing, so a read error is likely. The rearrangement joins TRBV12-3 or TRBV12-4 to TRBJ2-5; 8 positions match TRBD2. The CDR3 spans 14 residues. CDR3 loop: CASSSSGAQETQYI. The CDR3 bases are TGTGCTAGCAGTAGTAGCGGGGCCCAAGAGACCCAGTACATC.

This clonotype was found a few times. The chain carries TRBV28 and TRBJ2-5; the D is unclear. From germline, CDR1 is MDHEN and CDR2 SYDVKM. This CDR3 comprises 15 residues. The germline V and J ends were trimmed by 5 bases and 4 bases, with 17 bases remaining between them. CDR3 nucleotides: TGTGCCAGCAGTACTACGGATGGAGAACGAGAGACCCAGTACTTC. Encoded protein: CASSTTDGERETQYF.

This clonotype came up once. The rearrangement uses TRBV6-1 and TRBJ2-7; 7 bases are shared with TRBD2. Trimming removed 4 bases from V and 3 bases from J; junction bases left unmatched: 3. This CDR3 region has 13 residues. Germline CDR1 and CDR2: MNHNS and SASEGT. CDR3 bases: TGTGCCAGCAGTGGATGGGGGGGCTACGAGCAGTACTTC. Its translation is CASSGWGGYEQYF.